The 7 T cell receptor beta chains below all came from one sample that was sequenced in a study of shared clonotypes between healthy human individuals. Assay: immunoSEQ multiplex PCR; the TCRdb copy retains only in-frame clones and omits some. The sample holds 1.5 million to 2.5 million clones; just under 95% are singletons and the top ten take 1% to 1.5%. In the naive CD8 group, cells lacked CD45RO and were positively selected for CCR7, so terminally differentiated effector memory CD45RA+ cells were left out. The sample comprised naive CD8+ T cells sorted from blood. These receptors were obtained from a man aged 18 to 30 in good health.

This clone was seen only once. This sequence joins TRBV15 and TRBJ2-2; D tentatively fits TRBD1 or TRBD2 (5 bases each). CDR1 is LNHNV, CDR2 YYDKDF, per germline (reference sequence). The CDR3 contains 17 residues. The ends were cut back, 0 bases at V and 0 bases at J, with 11 bases in the middle. The DNA for the CDR3 is TGTGCCACCAGCAGAGATCTAACGGGACCGAACACCGGGGAGCTGTTTTTT. Amino acids: CATSRDLTGPNTGELFF. Full variable domain (rest looked up from reference TRBV15 and TRBJ2-2): DAMVIQNPRYQVTQFGKPVTLSCSQTLNHNVMYWYQQKSSQAPKLLFHYYDKDFNNEADTPDNFQSRRPNTSFCFLDIRSPGLGDTAMYLCATSRDLTGPNTGELFFGEGSRLTVL.

This chain joins TRBV6-5 and TRBJ1-5, with D hard to call. The CDR3 spans 14 residues. Germline CDR1 and CDR2: MNHEY and SVGAGI. Trimming left V 2 bases short and J 5 bases short, with 10 bases between. CDR3: CASSYEGTYQPQHF. As DNA, the CDR3 is TGTGCCAGCAGTTACGAAGGCACTTATCAGCCCCAGCATTTT.

V usage is TRBV5-8 and J usage is TRBJ2-5, with TRBD1 matching over 7 bases. Losses at the gene ends were 4 bases for V and 5 bases for J; bases not matched to a gene: 8. Germline V gives CDR1 SGHTS, CDR2 YDEGEE. The CDR3 extends over 14 amino acids. The CDR3 is CASSNQTGWETQYF. The CDR3 DNA sequence: TGTGCCAGCAGCAACCAGACAGGGTGGGAGACCCAGTACTTC.

CDR3 sequence (DNA): TGTGCCAGTAGTATAAGGGAACAGTTCAATCAGCCCCAGCATTTT. Amino acids: CASSIREQFNQPQHF. This chain uses TRBV19 with TRBJ1-5; D is unclear. Trimming cost V 2 bases and J 3 bases, with 11 bases left between them. The length of the CDR3 is 15 residues. The V gene's germline CDR1 is LNHDA and CDR2 SQIVND (reference sequence).

The chain uses TRBV27 and TRBJ2-7; D is uncertain. The germline V and J ends were trimmed by 5 bases and 0 bases, with 11 bases remaining between them. The V gene's germline CDR1 is MNHEY and CDR2 SMNVEV (reference sequence). This CDR3 is built from 14 residues. CDR3 nucleotides: TGTGCCAGCAGTCCGCTCGGAAACTCCTACGAGCAGTACTTC. Translating it yields CASSPLGNSYEQYF.

The V gene is TRBV27, the J gene TRBJ1-2; 7 bases are a match to TRBD1. V shed 4 bases, J shed 5 bases, and the junction held 7 bases outside the gene matches. This CDR3 is 14 amino acids long. CDR1 is MNHEY, CDR2 SMNVEV, per germline (reference sequence). This CDR3 reads CASSSVQGLYGYTF. CDR3 DNA: TGTGCCAGCAGTTCCGTACAGGGGCTATATGGCTACACCTTC.

In regard to this clone: The sample holds other DNA sequences that translate to the same CDR3. This chain uses TRBV4-1 with TRBJ2-7, with D unclear. The CDR3 contains 11 residues. V was shortened by 1 base and J by 6 bases, with 4 bases between the two germline ends. In germline, CDR1 is MGHRA, CDR2 YSYEKL. The CDR3 DNA follows: TGCGCCAGCAGCCAAGGTCCCGAGCAGTACTTC. Protein product: CASSQGPEQYF.